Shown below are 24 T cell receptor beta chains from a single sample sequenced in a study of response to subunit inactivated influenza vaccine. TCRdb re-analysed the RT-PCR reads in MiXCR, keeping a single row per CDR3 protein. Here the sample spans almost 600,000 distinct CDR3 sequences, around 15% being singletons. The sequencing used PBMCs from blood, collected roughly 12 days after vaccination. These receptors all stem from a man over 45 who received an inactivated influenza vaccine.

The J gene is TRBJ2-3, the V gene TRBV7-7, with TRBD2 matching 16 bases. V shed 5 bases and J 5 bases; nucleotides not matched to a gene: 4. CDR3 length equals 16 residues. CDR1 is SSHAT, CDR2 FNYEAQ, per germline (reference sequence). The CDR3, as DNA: TGTGCCAGCAGCCCAGGGACTAGCGGGAGGGTAGATACGCAGTATTTT. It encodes CASSPGTSGRVDTQYF.

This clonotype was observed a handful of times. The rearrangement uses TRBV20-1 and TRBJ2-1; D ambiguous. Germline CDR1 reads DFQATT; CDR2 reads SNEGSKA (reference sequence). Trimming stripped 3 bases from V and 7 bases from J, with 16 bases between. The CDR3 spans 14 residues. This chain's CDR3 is CSASGHYVENEQFF. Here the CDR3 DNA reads TGCAGTGCTAGCGGGCACTATGTGGAAAATGAGCAGTTCTTC.

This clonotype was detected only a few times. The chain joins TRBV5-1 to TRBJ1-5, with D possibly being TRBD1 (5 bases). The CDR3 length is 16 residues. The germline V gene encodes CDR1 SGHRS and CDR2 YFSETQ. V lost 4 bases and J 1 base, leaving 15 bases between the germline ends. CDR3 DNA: TGCGCCAGCAGCCTAGGGACCGGAGGCAGCAATCAGCCCCAGCATTTT. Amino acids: CASSLGTGGSNQPQHF.

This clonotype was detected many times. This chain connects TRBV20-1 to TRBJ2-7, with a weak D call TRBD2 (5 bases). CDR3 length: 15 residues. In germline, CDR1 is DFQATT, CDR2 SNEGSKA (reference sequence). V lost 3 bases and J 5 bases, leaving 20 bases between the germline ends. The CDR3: CSARSPEGTFNEQYF. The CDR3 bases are TGCAGTGCTAGGAGCCCAGAGGGAACTTTCAACGAGCAGTACTTC.

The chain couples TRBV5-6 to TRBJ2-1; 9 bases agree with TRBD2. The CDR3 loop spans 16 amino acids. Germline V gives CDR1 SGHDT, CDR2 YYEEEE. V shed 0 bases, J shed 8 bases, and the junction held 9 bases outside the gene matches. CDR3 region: CASSLVPSGAIDEQFF. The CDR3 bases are TGTGCCAGCAGCTTGGTTCCTAGCGGGGCAATCGATGAGCAGTTCTTC.

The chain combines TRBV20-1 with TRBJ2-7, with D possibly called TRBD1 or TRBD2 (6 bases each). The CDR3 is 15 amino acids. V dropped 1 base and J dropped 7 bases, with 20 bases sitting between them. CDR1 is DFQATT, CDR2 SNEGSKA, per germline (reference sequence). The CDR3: CSARGRGLPLGEQYF. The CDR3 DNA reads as TGCAGTGCTAGAGGACGGGGGCTACCCCTTGGTGAGCAGTACTTC.

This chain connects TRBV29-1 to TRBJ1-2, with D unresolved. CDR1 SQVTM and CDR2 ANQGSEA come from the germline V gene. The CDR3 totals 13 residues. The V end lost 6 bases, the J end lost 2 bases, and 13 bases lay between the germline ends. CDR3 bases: TGCAGCGTGATAAACAAGGAGAACTATGGCTACACCTTC. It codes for CSVINKENYGYTF.

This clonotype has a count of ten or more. In DNA form, the CDR3 reads TGCAGCGACGGACAGGGTAATGGCTACACCTTC. Amino acid sequence: CSDGQGNGYTF. The V call is TRBV29-1, the J call TRBJ1-2, with TRBD1 matching over 8 bases. J lost 6 bases, V lost 7 bases, and 4 bases had no gene match. CDR3 length equals 11 residues. Germline V lookup: CDR1 SQVTM, CDR2 ANQGSEA.

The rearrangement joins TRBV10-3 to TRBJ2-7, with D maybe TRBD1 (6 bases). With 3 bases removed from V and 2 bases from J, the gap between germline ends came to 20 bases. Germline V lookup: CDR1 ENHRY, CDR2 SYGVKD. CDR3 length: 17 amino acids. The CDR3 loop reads CAISEGLGAGDTYEQYF. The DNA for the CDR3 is TGTGCCATCAGTGAAGGACTTGGGGCAGGGGATACCTACGAGCAGTACTTC.

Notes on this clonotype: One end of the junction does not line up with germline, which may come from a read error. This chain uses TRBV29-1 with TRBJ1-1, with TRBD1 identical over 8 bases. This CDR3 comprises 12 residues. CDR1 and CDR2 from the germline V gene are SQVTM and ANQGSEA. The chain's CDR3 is CSVQGALTEAYF. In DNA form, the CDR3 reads TGCAGCGTTCAGGGGGCGCTCACTGAAGCTTACTTT.

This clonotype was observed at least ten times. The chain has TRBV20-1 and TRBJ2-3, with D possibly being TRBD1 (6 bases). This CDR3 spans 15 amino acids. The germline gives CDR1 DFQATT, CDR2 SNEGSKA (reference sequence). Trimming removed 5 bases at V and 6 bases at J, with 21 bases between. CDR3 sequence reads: CSAPHLRLRGDTQYF. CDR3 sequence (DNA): TGCAGTGCTCCTCACCTCCGCCTAAGGGGGGATACGCAGTATTTT.

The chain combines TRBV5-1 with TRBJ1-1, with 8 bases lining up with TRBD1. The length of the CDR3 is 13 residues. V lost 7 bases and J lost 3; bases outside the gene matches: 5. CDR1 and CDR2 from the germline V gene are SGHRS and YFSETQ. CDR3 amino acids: CASRVTGDTEAFF. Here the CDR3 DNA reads TGCGCCAGCCGAGTGACAGGGGACACTGAAGCTTTCTTT.

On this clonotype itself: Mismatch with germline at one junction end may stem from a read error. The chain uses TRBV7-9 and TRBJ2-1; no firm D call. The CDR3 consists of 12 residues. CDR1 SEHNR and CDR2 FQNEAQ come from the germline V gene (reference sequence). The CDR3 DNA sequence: TGTGCCAGCAGCTTTCAACTGGACCTCCTGGTCTTC. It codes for CASSFQLDLLVF.

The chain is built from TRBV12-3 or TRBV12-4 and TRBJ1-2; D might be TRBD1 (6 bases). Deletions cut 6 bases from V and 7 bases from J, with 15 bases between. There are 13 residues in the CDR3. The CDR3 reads CASSQARGGGYTF. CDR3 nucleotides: TGTGCCAGCAGCCAGGCCAGGGGTGGTGGCTACACCTTC.

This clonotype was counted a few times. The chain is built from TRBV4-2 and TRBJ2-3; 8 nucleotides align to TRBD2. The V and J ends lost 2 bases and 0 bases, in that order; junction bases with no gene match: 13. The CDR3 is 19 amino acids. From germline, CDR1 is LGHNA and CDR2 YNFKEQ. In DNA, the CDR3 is TGTGCCAGCAGCCAACCGGGTTCGGGAGCGGGGGCCAGCACAGATACGCAGTATTTT. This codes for CASSQPGSGAGASTDTQYF.

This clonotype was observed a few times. The chain's CDR3 is CASRPRTGWNEKLFF. The CDR3 region has the DNA TGTGCCAGCAGACCTAGGACAGGGTGGAATGAAAAACTGTTTTTT. The chain combines TRBV6-1 with TRBJ1-4, with TRBD1 matching 8 bases. V trimming: 6 bases; J trimming: 5 bases; junction bases outside the gene matches: 8. The length of the CDR3 is 15 residues. Germline V CDR1 and CDR2: MNHNS, SASEGT.

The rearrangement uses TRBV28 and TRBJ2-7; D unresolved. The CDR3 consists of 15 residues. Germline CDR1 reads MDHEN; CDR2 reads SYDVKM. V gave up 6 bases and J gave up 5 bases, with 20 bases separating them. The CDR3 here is CASSSPDGHGDEQYF. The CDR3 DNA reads TGTGCCAGCAGCTCCCCTGATGGCCACGGCGACGAGCAGTACTTC. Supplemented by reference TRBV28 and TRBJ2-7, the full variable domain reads DVKVTQSSRYLVKRTGEKVFLECVQDMDHENMFWYRQDPGLGLRLIYFSYDVKMKEKGDIPEGYSVSREKKERFSLILESASTNQTSMYLCASSSPDGHGDEQYFGPGTRLTVT.

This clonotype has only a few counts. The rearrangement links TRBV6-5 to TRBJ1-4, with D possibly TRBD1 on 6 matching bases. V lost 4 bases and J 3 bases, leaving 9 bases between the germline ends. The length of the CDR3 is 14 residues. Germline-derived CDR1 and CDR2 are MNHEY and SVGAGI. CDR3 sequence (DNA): TGTGCCAGCAGTTTCAGGGGTGCTAATGAAAAACTGTTTTTT. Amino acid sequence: CASSFRGANEKLFF.

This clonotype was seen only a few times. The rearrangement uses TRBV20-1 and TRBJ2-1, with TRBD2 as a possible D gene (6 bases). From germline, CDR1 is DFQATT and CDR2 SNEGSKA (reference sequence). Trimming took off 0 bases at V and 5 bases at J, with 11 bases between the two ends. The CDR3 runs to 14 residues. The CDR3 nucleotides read TGCAGTGCTAGAGATCGGAGGGGAGACAATGAGCAGTTCTTC. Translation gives CSARDRRGDNEQFF.

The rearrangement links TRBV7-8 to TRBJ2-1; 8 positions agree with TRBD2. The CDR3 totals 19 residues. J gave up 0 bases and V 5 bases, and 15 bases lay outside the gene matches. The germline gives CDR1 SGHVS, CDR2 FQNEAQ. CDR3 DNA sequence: TGTGCCAGCAGCCACCTACGGAGTAGCGGGAAAAGCTCCTACAATGAGCAGTTCTTC. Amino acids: CASSHLRSSGKSSYNEQFF.

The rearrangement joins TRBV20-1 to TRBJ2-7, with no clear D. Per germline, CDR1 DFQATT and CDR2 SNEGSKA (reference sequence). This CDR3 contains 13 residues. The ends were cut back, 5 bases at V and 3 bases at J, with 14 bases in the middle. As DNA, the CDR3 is TGCAGTGCTGGCTCCCCTTTAGGCTACGAGCAGTACTTC. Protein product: CSAGSPLGYEQYF.

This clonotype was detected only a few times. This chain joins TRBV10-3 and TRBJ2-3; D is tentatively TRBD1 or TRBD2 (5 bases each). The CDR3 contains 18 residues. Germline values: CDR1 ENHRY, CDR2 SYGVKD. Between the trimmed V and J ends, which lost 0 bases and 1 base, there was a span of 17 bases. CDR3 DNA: TGTGCCATCAGTGAGTCTTCGAGGGGTGGCCTCGGCACAGATACGCAGTATTTT. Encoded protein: CAISESSRGGLGTDTQYF.

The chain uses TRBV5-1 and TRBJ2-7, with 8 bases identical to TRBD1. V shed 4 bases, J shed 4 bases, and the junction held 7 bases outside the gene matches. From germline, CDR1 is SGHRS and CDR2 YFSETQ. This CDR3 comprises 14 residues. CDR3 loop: CASSVGTGVYEQYF. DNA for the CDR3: TGCGCCAGCAGCGTTGGGACAGGAGTTTACGAGCAGTACTTC.

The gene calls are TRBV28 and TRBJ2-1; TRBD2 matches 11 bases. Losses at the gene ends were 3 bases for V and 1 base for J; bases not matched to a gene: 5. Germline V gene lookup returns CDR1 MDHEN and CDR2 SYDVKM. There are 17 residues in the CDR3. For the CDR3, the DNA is TGTGCCAGCAGTTTGCCGGGACTAGCGGCTTCCTACAATGAGCAGTTCTTC. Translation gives CASSLPGLAASYNEQFF.